A selection of T cell receptor beta chains follows, all from one sample in a study of cytotoxic CD8 clonotypes in ibrutinib-treated CLL. Method: immunoSEQ multiplex PCR; TCRdb's copy keeps in-frame clones and lacks some. This table holds about 140,000 clones, 80% found once. The material sequenced was PBMCs, taken after 36 months of ibrutinib treatment. These receptors all come from a human donor with chronic lymphocytic leukemia. Both conserved end residues are part of each CDR3. Fields, in order: V gene, clone size, J gene, D gene, CDR3 DNA, CDR3 protein. The D gene is left open where the match is weak. Clone sizes are given selectively: once, few, many, or a class where the clone is expanded.

>TRBV5-6|-|TRBJ2-3|-
TGTGCCAGCAGCTTAGCCGTAGTATGGGAGGAAGATACGCAGTATTTT
CASSLAVVWEEDTQYF
>TRBV30|-|TRBJ1-1|TRBD1
TGTGCCTGGACCCCACCCGGGACAGGAGGTACTGAAGCTTTCTTT
CAWTPPGTGGTEAFF
>TRBV15|-|TRBJ1-5|-
TGTGCCACCAGCGACCTACAGGGTTGGTTTGGCAATCAGCCCCAGCATTTT
CATSDLQGWFGNQPQHF
>TRBV7-9|-|TRBJ2-1|-
TGTGCCAGCAGCCCACGGGCAGACAATGAGCAGTTCTTC
CASSPRADNEQFF
>TRBV6-1|-|TRBJ1-2|-
TGTGCCAGCAGCCCAGGGCCAGCTAACTATGGCTACACCTTC
CASSPGPANYGYTF
>TRBV27|-|TRBJ2-4|TRBD2
TGTGCCAGCAGTTTTGCGGGGGAGGTAGCCAAAAACATTCAGTACTTC
CASSFAGEVAKNIQYF
>TRBV25-1|-|TRBJ2-5|TRBD2
TGTGCCAGCAGTGACCAAGCGGGATTTGAGACCCAGTACTTC
CASSDQAGFETQYF
>TRBV11-3|-|TRBJ2-7|-
TGTGCCAGCAGCTTAGGGGGGGCCCGTCAGGGCTACGAGCAGTACTTC
CASSLGGARQGYEQYF
>TRBV21-1|-|TRBJ2-7|-
TGTGCCAGCAGAGCCAGGGGATCCTACGAGCAGTACTTC
CASRARGSYEQYF
>TRBV27|-|TRBJ2-1|TRBD2
TGTGCCAGCACCACAGACCTAGCGGGAGGGCCTCATGAGCAGTTCTTC
CASTTDLAGGPHEQFF
>TRBV5-1|once|TRBJ2-4|TRBD1
TGCGCCAGCAGCTTGGCGGTGGACAGGGTCAAAAACATTCAGTACTTC
CASSLAVDRVKNIQYF
>TRBV9|-|TRBJ2-1|TRBD2
TGTGCCAGCAGCGTAGAGATTCCCGGGACTAGCGGGGGGACCTCCTACAATGAGCAGTTCTTC
CASSVEIPGTSGGTSYNEQFF
>TRBV4-1|-|TRBJ2-3|-
TGCGCCAGCAGCCAAGATCGTGGGAGAGATACGCAGTATTTT
CASSQDRGRDTQYF
>TRBV18|-|TRBJ2-3|TRBD2
TGTGCCAGCTCATCCCGAGGACTAGCGGGAGGGAGCACAGATACGCAGTATTTT
CASSSRGLAGGSTDTQYF
>TRBV11-2|-|TRBJ2-7|-
TGTGCCAGCACCTTAGGGGGGGCGCGCTCCTACGAGCAGTACTTC
CASTLGGARSYEQYF
>TRBV11-3|-|TRBJ2-1|-
TGTGCCAGCAGCCCAGGGGGGTCCTACAATGAGCAGTTCTTC
CASSPGGSYNEQFF
>TRBV11-2|-|TRBJ2-2|TRBD1
TGTGCCAGCAGCTTAGCGGGCGCAGGGGGCGCGTCGGGGGAGCTGTTTTTT
CASSLAGAGGASGELFF
>TRBV4-1|-|TRBJ1-6|-
TGCGCCAGCAGCCAACTTTGGGGCAGGTGGAGTCATTCACCCCTCCACTTT
CASSQLWGRWSHSPLHF
>TRBV29-1|-|TRBJ2-3|-
TGCAGCGTTGAGAAATGGGACACAGATACGCAGTATTTT
CSVEKWDTDTQYF
>TRBV7-9|few|TRBJ2-3|-
TGTGCCAGCAGCTTATGGTTGGTCGGTACGCAGTATTTT
CASSLWLVGTQYF
>TRBV5-1|-|TRBJ2-7|-
TGCGCCAGCAGCTTGGCCGGGGTCTCCTACGAGCAGTACTTC
CASSLAGVSYEQYF
>TRBV28|-|TRBJ1-6|-
TGTGCCAGCAGTACGCATCGTACTGGTTCACCCCTCCACTTT
CASSTHRTGSPLHF
>TRBV4-1|-|TRBJ2-1|TRBD1
TGCGCCAGCAGCCAAGCGGCCAGGGGGTTTGAGCAGTTCTTC
CASSQAARGFEQFF
>TRBV4-1|-|TRBJ2-7|TRBD1
TGCGCCAGCAGCCAAGTTTCGACAGGGGCCTACGAGCAGTACTTC
CASSQVSTGAYEQYF
>TRBV11-3|-|TRBJ2-2|TRBD1
TGTGCCAGCAGGACGGACAGGGGTGCCGGGGAGCTGTTTTTT
CASRTDRGAGELFF
>TRBV11-2|few|TRBJ1-5|TRBD1
TGTGCCAGCAGCTTTGACAGGGATCAGCCCCAGCATTTT
CASSFDRDQPQHF
>TRBV7-9|-|TRBJ2-5|-
TGTGCCAGCAGCTTAGGCCCCCCTGGGGGCTACCGCGGGAACTTC
CASSLGPPGGYRGNF
>TRBV13|few|TRBJ2-3|-
TGTGCCAGCAGCTTAGGGGGGACGGTTCAGAGCACAGATACGCAGTATTTT
CASSLGGTVQSTDTQYF
>TRBV18|-|TRBJ2-3|TRBD2
TGTGCCACCAAACCGAGCGGGACGCCGACAGATACGCAGTATTTT
CATKPSGTPTDTQYF